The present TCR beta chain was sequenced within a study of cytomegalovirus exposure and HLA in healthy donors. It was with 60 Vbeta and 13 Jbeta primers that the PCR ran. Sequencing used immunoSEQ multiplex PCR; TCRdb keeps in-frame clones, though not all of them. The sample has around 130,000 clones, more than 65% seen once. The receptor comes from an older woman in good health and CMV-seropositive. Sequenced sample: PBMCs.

The CDR3 spells CASSVGRSGANVLTF. CDR3 sequence (DNA): TGTGCCAGTAGCGTGGGGCGAAGTGGGGCCAACGTCCTGACTTTC. The rearrangement links TRBV19 to TRBJ2-6; TRBD1 is a possible D gene (5 bases). V was cut by 6 bases and J by 3 bases, with 12 bases left in between. CDR1 LNHDA and CDR2 SQIVND come from the germline V gene (reference sequence). CDR3 length equals 15 residues.